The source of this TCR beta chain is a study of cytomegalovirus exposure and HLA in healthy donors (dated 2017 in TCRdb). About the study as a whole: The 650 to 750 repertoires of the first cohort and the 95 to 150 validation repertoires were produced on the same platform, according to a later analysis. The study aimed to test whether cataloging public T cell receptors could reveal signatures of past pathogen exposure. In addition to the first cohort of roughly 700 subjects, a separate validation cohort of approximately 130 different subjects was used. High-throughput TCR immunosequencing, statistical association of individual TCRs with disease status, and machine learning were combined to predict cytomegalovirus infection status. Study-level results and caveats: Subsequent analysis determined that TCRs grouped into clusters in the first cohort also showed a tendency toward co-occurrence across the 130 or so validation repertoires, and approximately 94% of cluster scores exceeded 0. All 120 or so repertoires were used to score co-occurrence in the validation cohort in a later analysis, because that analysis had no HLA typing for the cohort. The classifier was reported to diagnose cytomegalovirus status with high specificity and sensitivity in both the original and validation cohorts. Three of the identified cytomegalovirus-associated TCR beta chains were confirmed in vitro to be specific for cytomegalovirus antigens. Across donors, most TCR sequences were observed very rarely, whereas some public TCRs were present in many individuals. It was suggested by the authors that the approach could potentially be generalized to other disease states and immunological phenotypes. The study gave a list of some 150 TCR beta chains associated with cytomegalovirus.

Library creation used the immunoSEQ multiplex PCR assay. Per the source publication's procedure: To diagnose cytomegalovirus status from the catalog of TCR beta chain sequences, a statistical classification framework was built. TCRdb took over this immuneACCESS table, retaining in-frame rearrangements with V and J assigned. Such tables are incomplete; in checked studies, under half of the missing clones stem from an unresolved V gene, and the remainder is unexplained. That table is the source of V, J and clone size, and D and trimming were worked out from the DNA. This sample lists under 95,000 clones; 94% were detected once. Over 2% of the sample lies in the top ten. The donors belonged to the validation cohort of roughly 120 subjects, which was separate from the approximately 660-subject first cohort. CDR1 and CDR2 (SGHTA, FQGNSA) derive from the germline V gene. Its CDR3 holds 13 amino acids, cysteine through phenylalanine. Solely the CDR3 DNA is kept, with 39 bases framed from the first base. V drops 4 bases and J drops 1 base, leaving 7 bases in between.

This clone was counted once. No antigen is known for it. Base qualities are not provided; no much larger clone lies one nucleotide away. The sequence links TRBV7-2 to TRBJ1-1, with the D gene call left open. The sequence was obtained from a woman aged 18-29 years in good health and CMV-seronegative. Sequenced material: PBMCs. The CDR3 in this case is CASSSQENTEAFF. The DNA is TGTGCCAGCAGCTCCCAGGAGAACACTGAAGCTTTCTTT. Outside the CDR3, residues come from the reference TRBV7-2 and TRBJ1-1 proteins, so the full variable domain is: GAGVSQSPSNKVTEKGKDVELRCDPISGHTALYWYRQSLGQGLEFLIYFQGNSAPDKSGLPSDRFSAERTGGSVSTLTIQRTQQEDSAVYLCASSSQENTEAFFGQGTRLTVV.